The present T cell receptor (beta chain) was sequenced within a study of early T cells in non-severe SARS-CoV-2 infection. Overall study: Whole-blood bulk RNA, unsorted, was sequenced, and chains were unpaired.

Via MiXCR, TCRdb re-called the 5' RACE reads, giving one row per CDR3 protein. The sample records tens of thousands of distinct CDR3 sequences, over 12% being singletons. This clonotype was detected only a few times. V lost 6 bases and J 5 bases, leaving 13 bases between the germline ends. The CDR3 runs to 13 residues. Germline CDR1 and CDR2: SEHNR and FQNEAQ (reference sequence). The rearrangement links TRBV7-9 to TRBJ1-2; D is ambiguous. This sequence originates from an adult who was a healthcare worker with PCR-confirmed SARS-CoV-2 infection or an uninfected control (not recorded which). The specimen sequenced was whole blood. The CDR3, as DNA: TGTGCCAGCAGTTCCGGACGGGAATATGGCTACACCTTC. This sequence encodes CASSSGREYGYTF.